Listed here are 20 T cell receptor beta chains from one sample, sequenced in a study of T cell clonotyping in hematopoietic cell transplantation. The assay was immunoSEQ multiplex PCR, and TCRdb's table has in-frame clones only and misses some. Here the sample spans 10,000 to 11,000 clones, approximately 55% being singletons. Specimen: peripheral blood mononuclear cells, collected 100 days after allogeneic stem cell transplant. The receptors here all came from a female patient aged 50-59 years who had an allogeneic stem cell transplant from an unrelated donor, so the T cells may come from the graft donor. Some clones in this sample may be carry-over from other donors' samples.

This chain uses TRBV25-1 with TRBJ2-1; 12 positions match TRBD2. This CDR3 region has 15 residues. The V and J ends lost 5 bases and 6 bases, in that order; junction bases with no gene match: 5. Germline CDR1 is MGHDK and CDR2 is SYGVNS. The CDR3 is CASSPPGLAGNEQFF. The CDR3 nucleotides are TGTGCCAGCAGTCCCCCGGGACTAGCGGGCAATGAGCAGTTCTTC.

The chain links TRBV28 to TRBJ2-5; 9 nucleotides agree with TRBD1. CDR3 length equals 14 residues. CDR1 is MDHEN and CDR2 is SYDVKM in the germline V gene. With 7 bases clipped from V and 2 bases from J, the junction kept 5 bases outside the gene matches. CDR3 nucleotide sequence: TGTGCCAGCATGGGGGACAGGGAGCAAGAGACCCAGTACTTC. Translated, it gives CASMGDREQETQYF.

This chain links TRBV6-1 with TRBJ2-2; D is unclear. Per the germline V gene, CDR1 is MNHNS and CDR2 is SASEGT. The CDR3 length is 13 residues. The ends were cut back, 3 bases at V and 6 bases at J, with 8 bases in the middle. Here the CDR3 DNA reads TGTGCCAGCAGTGACCCGTTCTCCGGGGAGCTGTTTTTT. Amino acids: CASSDPFSGELFF.

This chain joins TRBV30 and TRBJ2-7, with D unresolved. CDR3 length: 12 amino acids. Per germline, CDR1 GTSNPN and CDR2 SVGIG (reference sequence). The germline V and J ends were trimmed by 2 bases and 4 bases, with 9 bases remaining between them. This chain's CDR3 is CAWSPMFYEQYF. In DNA form, the CDR3 reads TGTGCCTGGAGTCCCATGTTTTACGAGCAGTACTTC.

V and J are TRBV19 and TRBJ2-7, with 7 bases that match TRBD1. V gave up 6 bases and J gave up 6 bases; unmatched junction bases: 2. There are 11 residues in the CDR3. Looked up from germline, CDR1 is LNHDA and CDR2 is SQIVND (reference sequence). The DNA of the CDR3 is TGTGCCAGTAGCCCAGGGGGCGAGCAGTACTTC. Its translation is CASSPGGEQYF. Looking up the rest from reference TRBV19 and TRBJ2-7 gives the full variable domain: DGGITQSPKYLFRKEGQNVTLSCEQNLNHDAMYWYRQDPGQGLRLIYYSQIVNDFQKGDIAEGYSVSREKKESFPLTVTSAQKNPTAFYLCASSPGGEQYFGPGTRLTVT.

The chain carries TRBV30 and TRBJ1-5; 9 bases are a match to TRBD1. The V and J ends lost 1 base and 6 bases, in that order; junction bases with no gene match: 4. The CDR3 runs to 14 residues. Looked up from germline, CDR1 is GTSNPN and CDR2 is SVGIG (reference sequence). The CDR3 nucleotides read TGTGCCTGGAGTGGGGGACAGGGTGGTCAGCCCCAGCATTTT. Translated, it gives CAWSGGQGGQPQHF. Filled out from reference TRBV30 and TRBJ1-5, the complete variable domain reads SQTIHQWPATLVQPVGSPLSLECTVEGTSNPNLYWYRQAAGRGLQLLFYSVGIGQISSEVPQNLSASRPQDRQFILSSKKLLLSDSGFYLCAWSGGQGGQPQHFGDGTRLSIL.

The V call is TRBV2, the J call TRBJ2-1; TRBD2 matches at 9 bases. V was pared by 2 bases and J by 12 bases, with 8 bases of the junction left unmatched. The CDR3 sequence is 14 residues long. Per germline, CDR1 SNHLY and CDR2 FYNNEI. Written as DNA, the CDR3 is TGTGCCAGCAGTGAATTAGCGGGAGACGGCGTGCAGTTCTTC. As protein: CASSELAGDGVQFF.

CDR3 residues: CSVGDAGPQYF. In DNA, the CDR3 is TGCAGCGTTGGGGACGCTGGGCCGCAGTACTTC. The V and J genes are TRBV29-1 and TRBJ2-7, with D possibly being TRBD1 or TRBD2 (5 bases each). Germline V CDR1 and CDR2: SQVTM, ANQGSEA. Between the trimmed V and J ends, which lost 4 bases and 9 bases, there was a span of 13 bases. This CDR3 region has 11 residues.

The V call is TRBV28, the J call TRBJ2-7; D unresolved. V lost 5 bases and J 6 bases, leaving 14 bases between the germline ends. This CDR3 comprises 13 residues. Per germline, CDR1 MDHEN and CDR2 SYDVKM. CDR3 bases: TGTGCCAGCAGTCCAATGGGTGTTAGCGAGCAGTACTTC. Residues: CASSPMGVSEQYF. The variable domain in full, with the rest retrieved from reference TRBV28 and TRBJ2-7, is DVKVTQSSRYLVKRTGEKVFLECVQDMDHENMFWYRQDPGLGLRLIYFSYDVKMKEKGDIPEGYSVSREKKERFSLILESASTNQTSMYLCASSPMGVSEQYFGPGTRLTVT.

The chain uses TRBV5-6 and TRBJ2-5; 8 nucleotides match TRBD2. Trimming cost V 4 bases and J 1 base; bases outside gene matches: 9. The CDR3 consists of 16 residues. CDR1 and CDR2 from the germline V gene are SGHDT and YYEEEE. CDR3: CASSLMTSEVQETQYF. CDR3 coding DNA: TGTGCCAGCAGCCTGATGACTAGCGAGGTCCAAGAGACCCAGTACTTC.

The genes are TRBV6-1 and TRBJ2-5, with D unclear. The J call may be mistaken, given a closer DNA end match to TRBJ2-7. The germline CDR1 and CDR2 sequences are MNHNS and SASEGT. CDR3 length equals 13 residues. CDR3 coding DNA: TGTGCCAGCAGTGCTAAGGGAACGGGCGAGCAGTACTTC. Amino acid sequence: CASSAKGTGEQYF.

This clone appeared a single time. The chain recombines TRBV30 with TRBJ2-7; tentatively, D is TRBD2 (6 bases). CDR1 is GTSNPN, CDR2 SVGIG, per germline (reference sequence). The CDR3 spans 17 residues. V dropped 2 bases and J dropped 5 bases, with 25 bases sitting between them. DNA of the CDR3: TGTGCCTGGAGTTATCCCCCGGGACTTCTCCTTCGGGACGAGCAGTACTTC. Its translation is CAWSYPPGLLLRDEQYF.

This chain connects TRBV7-6 to TRBJ1-1; D perhaps matches TRBD1 (6 bases). Trimming removed 5 bases from V and 4 bases from J, with 17 bases in between. Per germline, CDR1 SGHVS and CDR2 FNYEAQ. This CDR3 comprises 15 residues. The CDR3 loop is CASSPYRDEGTEAFF. The CDR3 nucleotides read TGTGCCAGCAGCCCCTACAGGGATGAGGGCACTGAAGCTTTCTTT.

This clone occurred a few times. V usage is TRBV5-1 and J usage is TRBJ1-1; perhaps TRBD1 as D (6 bases). The V end was cut by 1 base, the J end by 1 base, with 14 bases between. Germline CDR1 reads SGHRS; CDR2 reads YFSETQ. The CDR3 consists of 16 residues. CDR3 sequence: CASSLNPGAENTEAFF. The CDR3 DNA is TGCGCCAGCAGCTTGAACCCGGGGGCGGAGAACACTGAAGCTTTCTTT.

The chain links TRBV30 to TRBJ2-5; 7 bases are a match to TRBD1. The V segment lost 4 bases and the J segment 1 base; nucleotides outside the gene matches: 6. CDR1 GTSNPN and CDR2 SVGIG come from the germline V gene (reference sequence). The CDR3 length is 14 residues. CDR3 sequence: CAWNRGTAQETQYF. In nucleotides, the CDR3 is TGTGCCTGGAATCGAGGGACAGCCCAAGAGACCCAGTACTTC.

The chain recombines TRBV30 with TRBJ1-2; D gene uncertain. This CDR3 contains 14 residues. Germline assignment: CDR1 GTSNPN and CDR2 SVGIG (reference sequence). Trimming took 3 bases from V and 0 from J, leaving 11 bases between them. CDR3 in amino acids: CAWSPPGTNYGYTF. The CDR3 DNA sequence: TGTGCCTGGAGCCCCCCGGGTACTAACTATGGCTACACCTTC.

This clone was seen only once. The V and J genes are TRBV27 and TRBJ1-5; D not certain. Germline loops: CDR1 MNHEY, CDR2 SMNVEV (reference sequence). This CDR3 region has 15 residues. V was trimmed by 6 bases and J by 2 bases, leaving 14 bases between them. Here the CDR3 DNA reads TGTGCCAGCAGGTTACGCTCCGTGGGCAATCAGCCCCAGCATTTT. Translating gives CASRLRSVGNQPQHF.

The V call is TRBV27, the J call TRBJ2-7, with 9 nucleotides matching TRBD1. Germline loops: CDR1 MNHEY, CDR2 SMNVEV (reference sequence). The V and J ends lost 6 bases and 4 bases, in that order; junction bases with no gene match: 7. The CDR3 consists of 14 residues. This chain's CDR3 is CASRVQGAQYEQYF. DNA for the CDR3: TGTGCCAGCAGGGTACAGGGGGCCCAATACGAGCAGTACTTC.

The chain links TRBV11-3 to TRBJ2-1; D is perhaps TRBD1 (6 bases). The germline CDR1 and CDR2 sequences are SGHNT and YENEEA. This CDR3 contains 13 residues. V shed 5 bases and J shed 3 bases, with 8 bases lying between them. CDR3 residues: CASSTGYYNEQFF. The CDR3 bases are TGTGCCAGCAGCACAGGGTACTACAATGAGCAGTTCTTC.

This chain links TRBV29-1 with TRBJ1-5; D is ambiguous. The germline CDR1 and CDR2 sequences are SQVTM and ANQGSEA. The CDR3 covers 15 residues. V lost 7 bases to trimming and J lost 1 base, with 17 bases between them. CDR3 coding DNA: TGCAGCGCCGTAGACAACACGCGCAGCAATCAGCCCCAGCATTTT. It is translated as CSAVDNTRSNQPQHF.